Below are 9 T cell receptor beta chains sequenced from a single sample in a study of T cells after yellow fever vaccination. TCRdb passed the 5' RACE reads through MiXCR, listing each CDR3 protein once. The sample records about 300,000 distinct CDR3 sequences, 6.8% being singletons. The specimen was PBMCs, collected 35 to 50 days after the first yellow fever vaccination. The receptor source for this set is a man between 18 and 35 years old who received the YFV17D yellow fever vaccine.

This clonotype has at least ten counts. CDR3 sequence reads: CASSQPTGGTEAFF. Written as DNA, the CDR3 is TGCGCCAGCAGCCAACCGACGGGGGGCACTGAAGCTTTCTTT. The chain has TRBV4-1 and TRBJ1-1; a possible D gene is TRBD1 (5 bases). V dropped 2 bases and J dropped 4 bases, with 11 bases sitting between them. The CDR3 spans 14 residues. Per germline, CDR1 MGHRA and CDR2 YSYEKL.

This clonotype has a count of ten or more. The V gene is TRBV7-9, the J gene TRBJ1-3, with 7 bases identical to TRBD1. This CDR3 is built from 15 residues. CDR1 and CDR2 from the germline V gene are SEHNR and FQNEAQ (reference sequence). The ends lost 2 bases at V and 0 bases at J; junction bases unmatched: 1. The CDR3: CASSLWDSSGNTIYF. The CDR3 region has the DNA TGTGCCAGCAGCTTATGGGACAGCTCTGGAAACACCATATATTTT.

The CDR3 region is CASSLRTGGRDEQFF. CDR3 DNA sequence: TGTGCCAGCAGCCTAAGGACAGGGGGGAGGGATGAGCAGTTCTTC. V usage is TRBV6-1 and J usage is TRBJ2-1, with 10 bases lining up with TRBD1. Trimming cost V 6 bases and J 8 bases; bases outside gene matches: 10. There are 15 residues in the CDR3. CDR1 MNHNS and CDR2 SASEGT come from the germline V gene.

The chain has TRBV4-1 and TRBJ2-2, with 7 bases that match TRBD1. Germline V lookup: CDR1 MGHRA, CDR2 YSYEKL. V lost 2 bases and J lost 2; bases outside the gene matches: 8. CDR3 size: 17 residues. The CDR3 nucleotides are TGCGCCAGCAGCCAATCCCGTGGGACAGTTAACACCGGGGAGCTGTTTTTT. It encodes CASSQSRGTVNTGELFF.

The sample holds a few counts of this clonotype. Germline is not matched at one junction end, which may reflect a read error. The CDR3: CASSPGRGEETQYF. In DNA, the CDR3 is TGTGCTAGCAGCCCGGGACGGGGGGAAGAGACCCAGTACTTC. The chain has TRBV7-7 and TRBJ2-5, with 7 positions matching TRBD2. Per the germline V gene, CDR1 is SSHAT and CDR2 is FNYEAQ (reference sequence). The length of the CDR3 is 14 residues.

This clonotype was picked up a small number of times. CDR3 loop: CASSLTGRGKEKLFF. The CDR3 DNA is TGTGCCAGCAGCTTAACCGGGCGGGGCAAAGAAAAACTGTTTTTT. The rearrangement joins TRBV7-9 to TRBJ1-4; D may be TRBD1 (5 bases). This CDR3 has 15 residues. V was pared by 2 bases and J by 8 bases, with 15 bases between. Germline lookup yields CDR1 SEHNR and CDR2 FQNEAQ (reference sequence).

The CDR3, as DNA: TGTGCCTGGAGTAACCTTAGGGATGAGCAGTTCTTC. This translates into CAWSNLRDEQFF. V gene TRBV30 combines with J gene TRBJ2-1; no clear D. Trimming cost V 2 bases and J 8 bases, with 10 bases left between them. The CDR3 runs 12 residues. CDR1 GTSNPN and CDR2 SVGIG come from the germline V gene (reference sequence).

This clonotype was detected a few times. This chain links TRBV7-2 with TRBJ1-2, with 7 bases aligning to TRBD1. Germline trimming cut 5 bases from V and 8 bases from J; bases unmatched to any gene: 11. Germline V lookup: CDR1 SGHTA, CDR2 FQGNSA. The CDR3 loop spans 14 amino acids. The CDR3: CASSQGQTSWGYTF. The DNA of the CDR3 is TGTGCCAGCAGCCAGGGACAGACGTCTTGGGGCTACACCTTC.

In this sample, this clonotype turned up a few times. The gene calls are TRBV7-9 and TRBJ2-1, with 9 bases aligning to TRBD1. Trimming at V came to 5 bases and at J to 7 bases, leaving 9 bases not matched to a gene. The length of the CDR3 is 15 residues. CDR1 is SEHNR and CDR2 is FQNEAQ in the germline V gene (reference sequence). As DNA, the CDR3 is TGTGCCAGCAGCCACCCGGGACAGGGTATTAATGAGCAGTTCTTC. Its translation: CASSHPGQGINEQFF.